These 30 T cell receptor beta chains share one sample of origin, sequenced in a study of T cell clones after liver transplantation. The data were produced by immunoSEQ multiplex PCR, yet TCRdb's version contains in-frame clones alone and is incomplete. Among about 100,000 clones listed, about 81% were seen once. The sample here was CD4+ T cells from blood, taken before liver transplant. These receptors were taken from a human donor who received a liver transplant.

V is TRBV19 and J is TRBJ2-5; TRBD2 agrees at 13 bases. Germline-derived CDR1 and CDR2 are LNHDA and SQIVND (reference sequence). V lost 7 bases to trimming and J lost 14 bases; unmatched junction nucleotides: 16. There are 15 residues in the CDR3. CDR3 sequence: CASTERGLAGARSYF. In DNA form, the CDR3 reads TGTGCCAGTACCGAGAGAGGACTAGCGGGGGCCCGCTCCTACTTC.

The chain has TRBV6-6 and TRBJ2-5; weak D call: TRBD2 (6 bases). V was cut by 4 bases and J by 2 bases, with 11 bases left in between. CDR3 length: 14 residues. Germline V gene lookup returns CDR1 MNHNY and CDR2 SVGAGI (reference sequence). CDR3 bases: TGTGCCAGCAGTTTTCCGGGACTGCAAGAGACCCAGTACTTC. Amino acids: CASSFPGLQETQYF.

This clone turned up a few times. The chain employs TRBV7-9 and TRBJ1-1; D is undetermined. Germline CDR1 and CDR2: SEHNR and FQNEAQ (reference sequence). This CDR3 is built from 13 residues. The ends were cut back, 0 bases at V and 4 bases at J, with 6 bases in the middle. The CDR3 is CASSLAWVTEAFF. CDR3 DNA: TGTGCCAGCAGCTTAGCTTGGGTCACTGAAGCTTTCTTT.

This chain links TRBV4-2 with TRBJ2-7; 9 nucleotides agree with TRBD1. V shed 4 bases and J 4 bases; nucleotides not matched to a gene: 5. Germline CDR1 is LGHNA and CDR2 is YNFKEQ. This CDR3 has 14 residues. In DNA form, the CDR3 reads TGTGCCAGCAGCCCCCCGGGACAGGGTTACGAGCAGTACTTC. It translates to CASSPPGQGYEQYF.

This sequence joins TRBV11-3 and TRBJ1-1; no clear D. Germline V gene data show CDR1 as SGHNT and CDR2 as YENEEA. Trimming pared 4 bases from V and 6 bases from J, leaving 12 bases between. The CDR3 is 13 amino acids. CDR3 residues: CASSSGRKSEAFF. CDR3 nucleotides: TGTGCCAGCAGCTCCGGACGCAAGTCTGAAGCTTTCTTT.

This clone has only one observation. This rearrangement joins TRBV19 to TRBJ1-5, with a tentative D call TRBD1 (6 bases). Germline CDR1 reads LNHDA; CDR2 reads SQIVND (reference sequence). Trimming left V 5 bases short and J 7 bases short, with 21 bases between. The CDR3 is made up of 16 amino acids. The CDR3 here is CASSVPVTRRGQPQHF. DNA of the CDR3: TGTGCCAGTAGTGTCCCAGTGACCCGCAGGGGACAGCCCCAGCATTTT.

Here the CDR3 reads CASSVAGGRGNTIYF. For the CDR3, the DNA is TGTGCCAGCAGCGTAGCCGGAGGGAGAGGAAACACCATATATTTT. This chain joins TRBV9 and TRBJ1-3, with no clear D. Trimming stripped 0 bases from V and 4 bases from J, with 11 bases between. The V gene's germline CDR1 is SGDLS and CDR2 YYNGEE. The CDR3 covers 15 residues.

The chain combines TRBV9 with TRBJ1-6; D unresolved. The ends were cut back, 1 base at V and 2 bases at J, with 10 bases in the middle. The CDR3 sequence is 16 residues long. The germline V gene has CDR1 SGDLS and CDR2 YYNGEE. This chain's CDR3 is CASSVYGGPYNSPLHF. The CDR3 DNA sequence: TGTGCCAGCAGCGTATACGGCGGTCCCTATAATTCACCCCTCCACTTT.

The rearrangement uses TRBV5-1 and TRBJ2-3; no firm D call. Trimming stripped 5 bases from V and 6 bases from J, with 16 bases between. There are 14 residues in the CDR3. CDR1 is SGHRS, CDR2 YFSETQ, per germline. DNA for the CDR3: TGCGCCAGCAGGCCCCAAAAGGTCCCGGATACGCAGTATTTT. Translation gives CASRPQKVPDTQYF.

CDR3 sequence: CASSLRGTDPYEQYF. The CDR3 DNA reads TGTGCCAGCAGTCTGAGAGGGACAGATCCCTACGAGCAGTACTTC. J is TRBJ2-5 and V is TRBV7-8; 7 nucleotides match TRBD1. The J call may be wrong; the DNA end is better matched by TRBJ2-7. CDR3 length equals 15 residues. The germline V gene has CDR1 SGHVS and CDR2 FQNEAQ.

This clone has only a few counts. The J gene is TRBJ1-1, the V gene TRBV6-5; no definite D call. Trimming took off 6 bases at V and 3 bases at J, with 14 bases between the two ends. Germline lookup yields CDR1 MNHEY and CDR2 SVGAGI. The CDR3 length is 14 residues. The CDR3 region has the DNA TGTGCCAGCAGCCCGGGGAACCGGTACACTGAAGCTTTCTTT. Protein product: CASSPGNRYTEAFF.

The gene calls are TRBV27 and TRBJ2-3, with 7 bases that match TRBD1. The CDR3 is made up of 14 amino acids. From germline, CDR1 is MNHEY and CDR2 SMNVEV (reference sequence). Trimming cost V 3 bases and J 3 bases; bases outside gene matches: 3. CDR3: CASSFEQGTDTQYF. CDR3 coding DNA: TGTGCCAGCAGTTTCGAACAGGGGACAGATACGCAGTATTTT.

This rearrangement joins TRBV6-6 to TRBJ1-2, with 7 bases fitting TRBD1. The CDR3 is 15 amino acids. Losses at the gene ends were 7 bases for V and 2 bases for J; bases not matched to a gene: 10. CDR1 and CDR2 from the germline V gene are MNHNY and SVGAGI (reference sequence). The CDR3 DNA follows: TGTGCCAGCATGGGAAGGGGGCAGGGGAACTATGGCTACACCTTC. Its protein is CASMGRGQGNYGYTF.

The J gene is TRBJ1-2, the V gene TRBV5-4; 8 bases are a match to TRBD1. Germline trimming cut 0 bases from V and 3 bases from J; bases unmatched to any gene: 1. The CDR3 consists of 14 residues. The germline V gene has CDR1 SGHNT and CDR2 YYREEE (reference sequence). The CDR3 bases are TGTGCCAGCAGCTTGGTGGGACAGGACTATGGCTACACCTTC. It yields the protein CASSLVGQDYGYTF.

Note on this clone: A read error may produce the germline difference seen at one junction end. The rearrangement uses TRBV25-1 and TRBJ2-7; tentatively, D is TRBD2 (6 bases). The CDR3 contains 14 residues. Germline values: CDR1 MGHDK, CDR2 SYGVNS. CDR3 DNA sequence: TGTGCCAGCAGTGGTGGCGGGGAGGCGTACGGGCAGTACTTC. Translation: CASSGGGEAYGQYF.

The rearrangement links TRBV4-3 to TRBJ1-6, with D perhaps TRBD1 (5 bases). Germline loops: CDR1 LGHNA, CDR2 YSLEER. Trimming shortened V by 0 bases and J by 11 bases, and 14 bases separated the two germline ends. This CDR3 contains 15 residues. The CDR3: CASSQEGRVNPPLHF. CDR3 DNA sequence: TGCGCCAGCAGCCAAGAAGGCAGGGTTAACCCACCCCTCCACTTT.

The V and J genes are TRBV19 and TRBJ2-2, with D perhaps TRBD1 (6 bases). Between the trimmed V and J ends, which lost 2 bases and 0 bases, there was a span of 7 bases. The germline V gene encodes CDR1 LNHDA and CDR2 SQIVND (reference sequence). This CDR3 spans 15 amino acids. The CDR3 here is CASSIQGTNTGELFF. Written as DNA, the CDR3 is TGTGCCAGTAGTATACAGGGGACGAACACCGGGGAGCTGTTTTTT.

This chain uses TRBV5-4 with TRBJ2-3; TRBD2 agrees at 12 bases. Germline CDR1 reads SGHNT; CDR2 reads YYREEE (reference sequence). CDR3 size: 17 residues. V dropped 3 bases and J dropped 6; count of bases not matched to a gene: 11. The CDR3 is CASSSSSGRAGRDTQYF. In nucleotides, the CDR3 is TGTGCCAGCAGCTCATCTAGCGGGAGGGCTGGTAGGGATACGCAGTATTTT.

The chain carries TRBV28 and TRBJ2-1; no clear D. CDR3 length equals 13 residues. Germline V CDR1 and CDR2: MDHEN, SYDVKM. Trimming removed 4 bases at V and 2 bases at J, with 6 bases between. The CDR3 DNA follows: TGTGCCAGCAGTTCAGTCACCTACAATGAGCAGTTCTTC. The encoded protein is CASSSVTYNEQFF.

V usage is TRBV18 and J usage is TRBJ1-2, with 8 bases aligning to TRBD1. The CDR3 has 15 amino acids. After removal of 3 bases from V and 4 bases from J, the junction contained 7 bases not matched to a gene. Germline V gene data show CDR1 as KGHSH and CDR2 as LQKENI. CDR3 DNA sequence: TGTGCCAGCTCACCGGACAGGGTAGGGGGCTATGGCTACACCTTC. This encodes CASSPDRVGGYGYTF.

The CDR3 DNA reads TGTGCCAGCGAATTGGGACACCGCTCGGACACCATATATTTT. This encodes CASELGHRSDTIYF. The V call is TRBV6-6, the J call TRBJ1-3, with D possibly TRBD1 on 6 matching bases. V shed 8 bases and J shed 8 bases, with 19 bases lying between them. The CDR3 has 14 amino acids. Germline CDR1 MNHNY, CDR2 SVGAGI (reference sequence).

V is TRBV7-3 and J is TRBJ2-6, with 8 bases matching TRBD1. This CDR3 spans 14 amino acids. Germline trimming cut 2 bases from V and 12 bases from J; bases unmatched to any gene: 6. Germline values: CDR1 SGHTA, CDR2 FQGTGA. This CDR3 reads CASSLGQGVPVLTF. CDR3 in DNA: TGTGCCAGCAGCTTAGGACAGGGAGTTCCCGTCCTGACTTTC.

V usage is TRBV29-1 and J usage is TRBJ1-2; perhaps TRBD1 as D (5 bases). V was pared by 3 bases and J by 2 bases, with 7 bases between. Germline loops: CDR1 SQVTM, CDR2 ANQGSEA. The CDR3 has 12 residues. Here the CDR3 reads CSVDGGNYGYTF. In DNA, the CDR3 is TGCAGCGTTGATGGGGGAAACTATGGCTACACCTTC.

The genes are TRBV5-1 and TRBJ2-7; TRBD1 or TRBD2 may be the D gene (6 bases each). The V and J ends lost 3 bases and 4 bases respectively, with 11 bases between them. This CDR3 region has 13 residues. The germline CDR1 and CDR2 sequences are SGHRS and YFSETQ. CDR3 amino acids: CASSYQGTYEQYF. For the CDR3, the DNA is TGCGCCAGCAGCTATCAGGGGACTTACGAGCAGTACTTC.

The chain links TRBV2 to TRBJ1-1; D gene ambiguous. V was shortened by 4 bases and J by 3 bases, with 12 bases between the two germline ends. This CDR3 has 14 amino acids. Germline V gene sequence: CDR1 SNHLY, CDR2 FYNNEI. CDR3 region: CASSAREKDTEAFF. In nucleotides, the CDR3 is TGTGCCAGCAGTGCCCGGGAAAAGGACACTGAAGCTTTCTTT.

V gene TRBV6-1 combines with J gene TRBJ2-2; 8 bases fit TRBD2. CDR3 size: 16 residues. Germline V gene sequence: CDR1 MNHNS, CDR2 SASEGT. The V gene end was trimmed by 3 bases and the J gene end by 2 bases; junction bases not matched to a gene: 5. The CDR3 loop is CASSESGGLNTGELFF. In nucleotides, the CDR3 is TGTGCCAGCAGTGAGAGCGGGGGCCTAAACACCGGGGAGCTGTTTTTT.

DNA of the CDR3: TGTGCCAGCAGTTTAGACATTAGCCTGAACACTGAAGCTTTCTTT. This codes for CASSLDISLNTEAFF. J is TRBJ1-1 and V is TRBV27; D is undetermined. Trimming pared 2 bases from V and 0 bases from J, leaving 10 bases between. CDR3 length: 15 amino acids. Germline lookup yields CDR1 MNHEY and CDR2 SMNVEV (reference sequence).

The gene calls are TRBV4-3 and TRBJ2-3, with D perhaps TRBD1 or TRBD2 (5 bases each). Germline-derived CDR1 and CDR2 are LGHNA and YSLEER. With 4 bases removed from V and 3 bases from J, the gap between germline ends came to 14 bases. CDR3 length equals 15 residues. CDR3 region: CASSLGAEGTDTQYF. CDR3 nucleotides: TGCGCCAGCAGCCTCGGGGCAGAGGGGACAGATACGCAGTATTTT.

The chain combines TRBV6-5 with TRBJ2-3, with D tentatively TRBD2 (6 bases). V lost 8 bases to trimming and J lost 1 base, with 10 bases between them. The CDR3 is 13 amino acids. Germline CDR1 reads MNHEY; CDR2 reads SVGAGI. The CDR3: CASRPGGTDTQYF. As DNA, the CDR3 is TGTGCCAGCCGGCCGGGAGGCACAGATACGCAGTATTTT.

The V call is TRBV6-1, the J call TRBJ1-1, with a possible D match to TRBD1 (5 bases). The V end was cut by 5 bases, the J end by 3 bases, with 10 bases between. Germline V gene sequence: CDR1 MNHNS, CDR2 SASEGT. The CDR3 has 13 residues. The CDR3 sequence is CASSYRGDTEAFF. CDR3 nucleotide sequence: TGTGCCAGCAGTTATAGGGGTGACACTGAAGCTTTCTTT.